A selection of T cell receptor beta chains follows, all from one sample in a study of OX40 agonist ivuxolimab in advanced cancers. The assay was immunoSEQ multiplex PCR, and TCRdb's table has in-frame clones only and misses some. Altogether approximately 76,000 clones are present, around nine tenths being singletons, with the ten largest covering around 0.8%. The sequenced sample was CD4+ or CD8+ T cells sorted from blood, obtained in a trial of the OX40 agonist ivuxolimab. Every receptor here comes from an adult with an advanced solid tumor such as melanoma, head and neck, liver or kidney cancer. Each CDR3 is given with its conserved first and last residue. Each record gives: V gene, J gene, clone size, D gene, CDR3 length, CDR3 protein, CDR3 DNA. The D gene is left open where the match is weak. The listing skips clone size in some rows; elsewhere it reads once, few, many or a size class.

>TRBV11-2|TRBJ2-7|NA|NA|13
CASSFGGPYEQYF
TGTGCCAGCAGCTTCGGAGGTCCCTACGAGCAGTACTTC
>TRBV27|TRBJ1-2|NA|TRBD1|13
CASSLLGQIGYTF
TGTGCCAGCAGTTTACTGGGACAGATAGGCTACACCTTC
>TRBV5-1|TRBJ1-1|once|NA|14
CASRVRGLNTEAFF
TGCGCCTCCAGGGTGAGGGGGTTGAACACTGAAGCTTTCTTT
>TRBV19|TRBJ1-5|once|NA|15
CASNLGLPSNQPQHF
TGTGCCAGTAACTTAGGGCTCCCTAGCAATCAGCCCCAGCATTTT
>TRBV7-9|TRBJ2-3|NA|NA|13
CASSIFGADTQYF
TGTGCCAGCAGCATATTCGGGGCAGATACGCAGTATTTT
>TRBV7-9|TRBJ1-6|NA|NA|15
CASSLSSSYNSPLHF
TGTGCCAGCAGCTTAAGCAGCTCCTATAATTCACCCCTCCACTTT
>TRBV7-9|TRBJ2-1|NA|NA|13
CASSLEEVGGTFF
TGTGCCAGCAGCTTAGAAGAGGTGGGGGGCACGTTCTTC
>TRBV11-2|TRBJ2-2|NA|TRBD2|14
CAGAPGLAGSELFF
TGTGCCGGGGCCCCGGGACTAGCGGGTAGTGAGCTGTTTTTT
>TRBV10-3|TRBJ1-2|few|NA|15
CAISESTDRNYGYTF
TGTGCCATCAGTGAGTCGACAGACAGAAACTATGGCTACACCTTC
>TRBV28|TRBJ2-5|NA|NA|15
CASSFLGGGGGTQYF
TGTGCCAGCAGTTTCCTTGGAGGGGGGGGCGGGACCCAGTACTTC
>TRBV29-1|TRBJ2-1|NA|NA|9
CSVETGQFF
TGCAGCGTTGAAACCGGGCAGTTCTTC
>TRBV4-1|TRBJ2-1|NA|NA|13
CASSQDGIREQFF
TGCGCCAGCAGCCAAGATGGGATTCGTGAGCAGTTCTTC
>TRBV15|TRBJ1-5|NA|NA|15
CATSRDVADNQPQHF
TGTGCCACCAGCAGAGATGTGGCAGATAATCAGCCCCAGCATTTT
>TRBV27|TRBJ1-5|NA|NA|17
CASSNLSRGRMNQPQHF
TGTGCCAGCAGCAATCTGTCCCGGGGACGGATGAATCAGCCCCAGCATTTT
>TRBV4-1|TRBJ2-1|NA|TRBD2|19
CASSQGQLAGLSSYNEQFF
TGCGCCAGCAGCCAAGGGCAACTAGCGGGATTGAGCTCCTACAATGAGCAGTTCTTC
>TRBV11-2|TRBJ2-2|NA|TRBD1|16
CASSSGTGKGTGELFF
TGTGCCAGCAGCTCGGGGACAGGGAAGGGCACCGGGGAGCTGTTTTTT
>TRBV5-1|TRBJ2-3|NA|NA|15
CASSPPGHYADTQYF
TGCGCCAGCAGCCCCCCGGGACACTACGCAGATACGCAGTATTTT
>TRBV9|TRBJ2-4|NA|TRBD2|15
CASSPRRAGGNIQYF
TGTGCCAGCAGCCCCCGGCGAGCGGGAGGGAACATTCAGTACTTC
>TRBV30|TRBJ1-2|NA|NA|12
CAWTEGTYGYTF
TGTGCCTGGACCGAGGGAACCTATGGCTACACCTTC
>TRBV21-1|TRBJ2-7|NA|NA|16
CASSKEYKGRTYEQYF
TGTGCCAGCAGCAAAGAGTATAAGGGCAGGACCTACGAGCAGTACTTC
>TRBV5-1|TRBJ2-5|NA|NA|13
CASSFAGQETQYF
TGCGCCAGCAGCTTCGCAGGGCAAGAGACCCAGTACTTC
>TRBV7-8|TRBJ2-3|NA|TRBD2|15
CASSVFSGSTDTQYF
TGTGCCAGCAGCGTTTTTAGCGGGAGTACAGATACGCAGTATTTT
>TRBV4-1|TRBJ2-1|NA|TRBD2|17
CASSQEARLAGPSAEVF
TGCGCCAGCAGCCAAGAAGCGAGGCTAGCGGGGCCTTCGGCGGAGGTCTTC
>TRBV7-2|TRBJ2-1|NA|NA|16
CASSLWMGGGVNEQFF
TGTGCCAGCAGCTTATGGATGGGCGGGGGCGTCAATGAGCAGTTCTTC
>TRBV7-2|TRBJ1-5|few|NA|16
CASSLGQLISNQPQHF
TGTGCCAGCAGCTTAGGACAGCTTATTAGCAATCAGCCCCAGCATTTT
>TRBV21-1|TRBJ1-6|NA|NA|16
CASSKEGGASYSPLHF
TGTGCCAGCAGCAAAGAAGGAGGGGCGAGTTATTCACCCCTCCACTTT
>TRBV29-1|TRBJ2-2|once|TRBD2|13
CSATPGGAGELFF
TGCAGCGCCACCCCGGGGGGGGCCGGGGAGCTGTTTTTT
>TRBV9|TRBJ2-3|NA|TRBD2|14
CASSRTSGGLFPYF
TGTGCCAGCAGCCGGACTAGCGGGGGCCTATTTCCGTATTTT